The TCR beta chain under discussion was sequenced for a study of radiotherapy plus CTLA-4 blockade in lung cancer (dated by TCRdb to 2016 to 2019). Background for the entire study: Objective responses were observed in approximately 17% of enrolled patients, and disease control was achieved in 31%.

About this clone: Its antigen target is currently unknown. Base qualities are missing; no much larger clone stands one base away.

The full study reports these points: The strongest predictors of response, as reported, were early dynamic changes in blood T cell clones along with a rise in serum interferon-beta after radiation. After treatment with radiotherapy and ipilimumab, TCR clones that came from tumors expanded in the peripheral blood.

Receptor amplification or capture employed the immunoSEQ multiplex PCR assay. In TCRdb, the immuneACCESS table is reduced to in-frame sequences with V and J assigned. These tables do not hold every clone; where another copy was compared, an unresolved V gene accounts for under half, and the others remain unexplained. This sample has fewer than 75,000 clones in its table, and roughly 91% of those were observed once. Jointly, the top ten make up 40% of the sample. The CDR1 and CDR2 encoded by the germline V gene (reference sequence) are DFQATT and SNEGSKA. From cysteine to phenylalanine, the CDR3 is 11 amino acids long. Only CDR3 DNA is held: 33 bases, read in frame from base 1. V is clipped by 3 bases and J by 0 bases, and the sequence between their germline boundaries is 2 bases long. The study tested focal radiation therapy combined with CTLA-4 blockade (ipilimumab) in patients with chemo-refractory metastatic non-small-cell lung cancer.

The clonotype was recovered from a human donor with non-small cell lung cancer that progressed on radiotherapy plus ipilimumab. Recombination connected TRBV20-1 to TRBJ2-5; too little of a D gene remains to name it. This material consisted of peripheral blood, taken from a patient treated with radiotherapy plus ipilimumab. CDR3 region: CSARYQETQYF. The sequence in DNA is TGCAGTGCTAGGTACCAAGAGACCCAGTACTTC.